This T cell receptor (beta chain) was recovered during a study of tissue T cells after allogeneic stem cell transplantation (dated by TCRdb to between 2021 and 2022). Background on the whole study: The study profiled TCR beta repertoires in many tissues obtained from research autopsies of patients with and without GVHD, and also in mouse models of GVHD. On the human side, the study was prospective and observational, with no blinding or randomization. Study-wide findings and limitations: Not many T cell clones showed up in more than one patient, yet clustering based on motifs uncovered repertoire signatures that were shared across patients in a tissue-specific way. Within patients, how anatomically similar tissues were was a major factor shaping TCR repertoire composition, regardless of disease or transplant status. In both patients and mice, T cells from blood and spleen covered only a limited part of the TCR repertoire found in tissues. The study did not establish which tissue TCRs were alloreactive or antigen-specific, and some clones may have been host cells that persisted. The patient cohort was small and clinically heterogeneous, and sampling depth was acknowledged as a limitation.

Libraries were prepared through the immunoSEQ multiplex PCR assay. Adaptive Biotechnologies performed TCRbeta CDR3 sequencing at survey depth and reported CDR3 sequences, V/J genes, productive frequency, and template counts. TCR beta CDR3 regions were amplified from genomic DNA instead of RNA. The paper's data handling went like this. Pairwise repertoire overlap between tissues was quantified with Jensen-Shannon divergence, where 1 means complete divergence and 0 identical. Tissues were grouped by single-linkage agglomerative hierarchical clustering of pairwise JSD values, and the clustering results were shown as dendrograms. GLIPH2 was run on all patient samples with simulation_depth 1000, kmer_min_depth 3 and cdr3_length_cutoff 8, and groups with more than two unique CDR3s were retained. A standardized tissue-overlap score extrapolated Jaccard GLIPH-group overlap across patients to a standard repertoire size of 1000 clones. Linear mixed-effect models, with tissue included as a fixed effect and individual included as a random effect, were used to assess associations of diversity with clinical or experimental variables. TCRdb retrieved this table from immuneACCESS and kept in-frame rearrangements only. Not all clones are present; in checked studies, unresolved V genes account for under half, and no reason is known for the remainder. V and J calls and clone size are as listed in that table; D and trimming were resolved from the DNA. The sample contains approximately 20,000 clones, approximately 70% of them found a single time. Approximately 0.42% of the sample is in the top ten clones.

About this clone itself: This clone's antigen is unknown. This is a mouse receptor, so gene names and germline sequences are those of the mouse. The read halts 1 residue ahead of the CDR3 end, with the missing end drawn from the germline J gene.

Compared with germline, V lacks 5 bases and J lacks 3 bases; bases without a gene match: 1. Its CDR3 holds 13 amino acids, cysteine through phenylalanine. Sequencing covers 36 bases of the CDR3, shown here with the frame starting at base 1. CDR1 FNHDT and CDR2 SITEND are derived from the germline V gene (reference sequence). Rearrangement joined TRBV19 to TRBJ2-7, with 11 central nucleotides matching TRBD1. Source material: blood. This clonotype was sampled from a female BALB/c mouse in good health. The MHC haplotype found in this strain is H2-d. The CDR3 has the sequence CASSGTGGYEQYF. CDR3 DNA (partial): TGTGCCAGCAGCGGGACAGGGGGCTATGAACAGTAC. Reference TRBV19 and TRBJ2-7 proteins supply the regions before and after the CDR3; the full variable domain is: GGIITQTPKFLIGQEGQKLTLKCQQNFNHDTMYWYRQDSGKGLRLIYYSITENDLQKGDLSEGYDASREKKSSFSLTVTSAQKNEMAVFLCASSGTGGYEQYFGPGTRLTVL.